The 11 T cell receptor beta chains below come from one sample, sequenced in a study of T cell repertoires in cytomegalovirus infection. TCRdb passed the reads through MiXCR, listing each CDR3 protein once. The data contain 510,000 or so distinct CDR3 sequences, 26% of them singletons. The sequencing input was PBMCs. Source of these receptors: a human donor in good health (CMV status not recorded). Some clones in this sample may be carry-over from other donors' samples.

This clonotype was counted a few times. The gene calls are TRBV19 and TRBJ1-5; D call uncertain. The CDR3 covers 14 residues. V lost 3 bases to trimming and J lost 0 bases, with 6 bases between them. Germline values: CDR1 LNHDA, CDR2 SQIVND (reference sequence). This chain's CDR3 is CASSIGYSNQPQHF. The CDR3 DNA reads TGTGCCAGTAGTATCGGTTATAGCAATCAGCCCCAGCATTTT.

This clonotype was counted a few times. The CDR3 here is CASSLRAGEEETQYF. For the CDR3, the DNA is TGTGCCAGCAGCTTACGGGCGGGAGAGGAGGAGACCCAGTACTTC. The chain recombines TRBV7-9 with TRBJ2-5; 7 bases line up with TRBD2. This CDR3 comprises 15 residues. The V gene end was trimmed by 2 bases and the J gene end by 5 bases; junction bases not matched to a gene: 8. From germline, CDR1 is SEHNR and CDR2 FQNEAQ (reference sequence).

The gene calls are TRBV20-1 and TRBJ2-5; D call uncertain. The CDR3 has 12 residues. CDR1 is DFQATT, CDR2 SNEGSKA, per germline (reference sequence). The germline V and J ends were trimmed by 3 bases and 5 bases, with 10 bases remaining between them. The CDR3 is CSASRPEETQYF. CDR3 coding DNA: TGCAGTGCTAGTAGGCCCGAGGAGACCCAGTACTTC.

Ten or more counts support this clonotype. This chain links TRBV6-2 or TRBV6-3 with TRBJ2-7; 8 bases align to TRBD1. CDR3 length: 14 residues. The V gene's germline CDR1 is MNHEY and CDR2 SVGEGT. V lost 6 bases and J lost 4; bases outside the gene matches: 8. The CDR3 loop is CASRPQGAAYEQYF. The CDR3 DNA sequence: TGTGCCAGCAGGCCCCAGGGGGCGGCGTACGAGCAGTACTTC.

This chain connects TRBV2 to TRBJ2-2, with D unclear. CDR1 is SNHLY, CDR2 FYNNEI, per germline. The CDR3 has 15 residues. V was pared by 0 bases and J by 6 bases, with 11 bases between. This CDR3 is CASSEALGFPGELFF. The CDR3 coding sequence is TGTGCCAGCAGTGAAGCGCTTGGGTTCCCCGGGGAGCTGTTTTTT.

This chain uses TRBV24-1 with TRBJ2-3; no clear D. Germline V gene sequence: CDR1 KGHDR, CDR2 SFDVKD. Trimming removed 8 bases from V and 6 bases from J, with 8 bases in between. The CDR3 extends over 11 amino acids. The DNA of the CDR3 is TGTGCCACCAATTCTGGGGATACGCAGTATTTT. Encoded protein: CATNSGDTQYF.

CDR3 sequence (DNA): TGTGCCAGCAGGAGGGGGACTAGCGGGTACAATGAGCAGTTCTTC. Translation: CASRRGTSGYNEQFF. The chain links TRBV12-3 or TRBV12-4 to TRBJ2-1, with TRBD2 matching 12 bases. Germline trimming cut 6 bases from V and 4 bases from J; bases unmatched to any gene: 4. The CDR3 is 15 amino acids.

The CDR3 DNA reads as TGTGCCACCAGCCAAATACGGGACGGCTCCTACAATGAGCAGTTCTTC. Its protein product is CATSQIRDGSYNEQFF. V usage is TRBV24-1 and J usage is TRBJ2-1; D possibly uses TRBD1 or TRBD2 (5 bases each). Trimming cost V 7 bases and J 0 bases, with 15 bases left between them. CDR1 KGHDR and CDR2 SFDVKD come from the germline V gene. This CDR3 is 16 amino acids long.

This chain connects TRBV7-9 to TRBJ1-2, with 11 bases lining up with TRBD1. In germline, CDR1 is SEHNR, CDR2 FQNEAQ (reference sequence). V was clipped by 1 base and J by 6 bases; unmatched bases: 7. The CDR3 contains 16 residues. The CDR3 here is CASSLGGTGGSHGYTF. DNA of the CDR3: TGTGCCAGCAGCTTAGGCGGGACAGGGGGAAGTCATGGCTACACCTTC.

This clonotype was seen repeatedly, ten times or more. The rearrangement uses TRBV7-9 and TRBJ2-4, with D possibly being TRBD2 (5 bases). The germline V and J ends were trimmed by 4 bases and 9 bases, with 13 bases remaining between them. Germline CDR1 SEHNR, CDR2 FQNEAQ (reference sequence). This CDR3 spans 13 amino acids. This chain's CDR3 is CASSYTGWAIQYF. CDR3 in DNA: TGTGCCAGCAGCTATACGGGGTGGGCCATTCAGTACTTC.

This clonotype was counted between two and nine times. The rearrangement links TRBV19 to TRBJ1-4; D gene unclear. Germline V lookup: CDR1 LNHDA, CDR2 SQIVND (reference sequence). This CDR3 region has 13 residues. V gave up 6 bases and J gave up 8 bases, with 13 bases separating them. CDR3 in amino acids: CASSRKVLEKLFF. CDR3 DNA sequence: TGTGCCAGTAGCAGAAAGGTTTTGGAAAAACTGTTTTTT.